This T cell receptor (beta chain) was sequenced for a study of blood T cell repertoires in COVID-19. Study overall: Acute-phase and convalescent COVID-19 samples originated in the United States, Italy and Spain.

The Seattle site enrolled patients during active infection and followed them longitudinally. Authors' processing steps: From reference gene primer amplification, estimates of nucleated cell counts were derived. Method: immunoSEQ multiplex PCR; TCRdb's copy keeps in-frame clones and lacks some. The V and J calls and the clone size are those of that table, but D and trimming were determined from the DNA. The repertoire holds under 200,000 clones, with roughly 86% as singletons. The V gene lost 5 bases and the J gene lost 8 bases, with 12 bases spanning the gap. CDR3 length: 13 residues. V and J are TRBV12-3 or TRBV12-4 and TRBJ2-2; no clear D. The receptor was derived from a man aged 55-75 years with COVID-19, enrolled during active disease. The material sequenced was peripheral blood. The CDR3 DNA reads TGTGCCAGCAGTCCCCTCCTAAAGGGGGAGCTGTTTTTT. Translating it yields CASSPLLKGELFF.